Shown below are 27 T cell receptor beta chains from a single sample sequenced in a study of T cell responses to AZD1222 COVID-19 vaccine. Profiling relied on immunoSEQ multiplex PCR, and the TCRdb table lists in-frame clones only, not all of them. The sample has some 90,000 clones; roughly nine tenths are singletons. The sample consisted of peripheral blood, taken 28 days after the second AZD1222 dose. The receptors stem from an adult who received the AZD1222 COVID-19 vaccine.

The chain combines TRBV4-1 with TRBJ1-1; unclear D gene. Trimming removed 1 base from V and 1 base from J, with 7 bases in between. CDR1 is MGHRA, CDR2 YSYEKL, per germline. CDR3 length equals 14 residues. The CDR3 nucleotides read TGCGCCAGCAGCCAAGGGACGGAGAACACTGAAGCTTTCTTT. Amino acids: CASSQGTENTEAFF.

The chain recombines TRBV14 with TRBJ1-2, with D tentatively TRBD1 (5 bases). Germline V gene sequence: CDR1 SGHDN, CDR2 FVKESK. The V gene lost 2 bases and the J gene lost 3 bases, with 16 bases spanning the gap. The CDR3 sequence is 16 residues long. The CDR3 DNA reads TGTGCCAGCAGCCAATCTATACGACAGAGCTACTATGGCTACACCTTC. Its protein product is CASSQSIRQSYYGYTF.

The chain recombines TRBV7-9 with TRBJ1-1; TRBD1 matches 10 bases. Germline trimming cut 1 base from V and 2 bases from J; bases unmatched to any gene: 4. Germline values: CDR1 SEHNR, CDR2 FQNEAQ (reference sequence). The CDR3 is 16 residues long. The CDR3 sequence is CASSLGTGGLNTEAFF. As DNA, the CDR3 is TGTGCCAGCAGCTTAGGGACAGGGGGACTTAACACTGAAGCTTTCTTT.

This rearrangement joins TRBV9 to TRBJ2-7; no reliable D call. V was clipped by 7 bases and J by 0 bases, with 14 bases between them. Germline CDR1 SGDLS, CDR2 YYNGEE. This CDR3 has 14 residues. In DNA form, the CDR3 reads TGTGCCAGCTCCCCAGGTCGTAGCTCCTACGAGCAGTACTTC. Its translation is CASSPGRSSYEQYF.

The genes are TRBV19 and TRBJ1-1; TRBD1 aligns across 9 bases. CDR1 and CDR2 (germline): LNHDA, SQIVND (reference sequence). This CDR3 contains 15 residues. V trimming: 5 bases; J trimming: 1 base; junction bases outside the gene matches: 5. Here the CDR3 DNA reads TGTGCCAGTAGTCCAATGGACAGGGGGAACACTGAAGCTTTCTTT. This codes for CASSPMDRGNTEAFF.

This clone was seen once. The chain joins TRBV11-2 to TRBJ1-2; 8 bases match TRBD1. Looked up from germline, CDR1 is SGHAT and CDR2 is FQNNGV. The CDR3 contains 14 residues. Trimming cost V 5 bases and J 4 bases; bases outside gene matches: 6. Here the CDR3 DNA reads TGTGCCAGCAGCATCGGACAGGGACCCTATGGCTACACCTTC. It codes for CASSIGQGPYGYTF.

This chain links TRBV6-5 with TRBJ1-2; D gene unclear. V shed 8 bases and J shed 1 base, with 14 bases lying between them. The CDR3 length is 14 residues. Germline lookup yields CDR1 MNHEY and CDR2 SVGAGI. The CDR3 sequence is CASRLDQVNYGYTF. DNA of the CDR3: TGTGCCAGCCGATTGGACCAAGTTAACTATGGCTACACCTTC.

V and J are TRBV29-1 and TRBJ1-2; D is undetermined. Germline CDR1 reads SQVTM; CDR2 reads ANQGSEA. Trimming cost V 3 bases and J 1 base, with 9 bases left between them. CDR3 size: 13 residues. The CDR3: CSVEQWNNYGYTF. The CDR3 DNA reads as TGCAGCGTTGAGCAGTGGAATAACTATGGCTACACCTTC.

The CDR3 nucleotides read TGTGCCAGCAGCTTAGACGGACAGGGGGCTGACTACGAGCAGTACTTC. It encodes CASSLDGQGADYEQYF. The chain employs TRBV7-6 and TRBJ2-7; TRBD1 matches 11 bases. V lost 1 base to trimming and J lost 3 bases; unmatched junction nucleotides: 5. The germline V gene has CDR1 SGHVS and CDR2 FNYEAQ. This CDR3 is built from 16 residues.

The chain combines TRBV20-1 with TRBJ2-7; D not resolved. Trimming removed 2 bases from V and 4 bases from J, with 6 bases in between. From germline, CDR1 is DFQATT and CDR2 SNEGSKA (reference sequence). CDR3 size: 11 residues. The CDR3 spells CSARMQYEQYF. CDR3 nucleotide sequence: TGCAGTGCTAGAATGCAATACGAGCAGTACTTC.

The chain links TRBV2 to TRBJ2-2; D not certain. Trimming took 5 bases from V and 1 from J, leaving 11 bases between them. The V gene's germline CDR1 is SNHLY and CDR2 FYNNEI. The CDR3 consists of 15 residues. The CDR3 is CASSIVRVNTGELFF. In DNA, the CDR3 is TGTGCCAGCAGTATCGTCCGGGTGAACACCGGGGAGCTGTTTTTT. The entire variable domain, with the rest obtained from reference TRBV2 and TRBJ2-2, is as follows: EPEVTQTPSHQVTQMGQEVILRCVPISNHLYFYWYRQILGQKVEFLVSFYNNEISEKSEIFDDQFSVERPDGSNFTLKIRSTKLEDSAMYFCASSIVRVNTGELFFGEGSRLTVL.

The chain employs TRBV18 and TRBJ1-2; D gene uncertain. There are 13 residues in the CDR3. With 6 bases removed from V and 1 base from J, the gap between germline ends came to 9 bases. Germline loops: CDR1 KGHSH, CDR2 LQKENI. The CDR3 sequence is CASSLADNYGYTF. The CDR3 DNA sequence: TGTGCCAGCTCCCTGGCGGATAACTATGGCTACACCTTC.

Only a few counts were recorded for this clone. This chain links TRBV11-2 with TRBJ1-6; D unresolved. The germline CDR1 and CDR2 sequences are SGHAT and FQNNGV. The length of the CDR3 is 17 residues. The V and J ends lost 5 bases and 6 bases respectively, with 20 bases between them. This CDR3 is CASSQRQTLNPNSPLHF. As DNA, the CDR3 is TGTGCCAGCAGCCAAAGGCAAACCCTCAACCCTAATTCACCCCTCCACTTT. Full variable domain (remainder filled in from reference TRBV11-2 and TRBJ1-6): EAGVAQSPRYKIIEKRQSVAFWCNPISGHATLYWYQQILGQGPKLLIQFQNNGVVDDSQLPKDRFSAERLKGVDSTLKIQPAKLEDSAVYLCASSQRQTLNPNSPLHFGNGTRLTVT.

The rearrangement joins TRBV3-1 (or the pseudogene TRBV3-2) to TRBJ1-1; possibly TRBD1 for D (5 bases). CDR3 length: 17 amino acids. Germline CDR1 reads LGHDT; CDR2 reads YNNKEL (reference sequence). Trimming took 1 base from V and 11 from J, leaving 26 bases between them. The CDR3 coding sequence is TGTGCCAGCAGCCAAGCCCCGGGCCAACGAGGGTCGGCAGGGGCTTTCTTT. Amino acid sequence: CASSQAPGQRGSAGAFF.

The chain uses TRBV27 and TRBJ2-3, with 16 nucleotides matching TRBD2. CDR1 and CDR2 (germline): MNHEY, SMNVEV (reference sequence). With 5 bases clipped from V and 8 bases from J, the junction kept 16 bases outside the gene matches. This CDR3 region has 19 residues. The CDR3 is CASSRPGTSGGAKGATQYF. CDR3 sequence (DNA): TGTGCCAGCAGTCGCCCCGGGACTAGCGGGGGGGCTAAGGGGGCTACGCAGTATTTT.

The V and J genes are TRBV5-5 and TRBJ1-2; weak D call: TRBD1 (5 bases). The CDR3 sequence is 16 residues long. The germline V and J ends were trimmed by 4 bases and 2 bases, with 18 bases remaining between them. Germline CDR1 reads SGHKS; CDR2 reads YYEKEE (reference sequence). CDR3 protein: CASSLGPAGGNYGYTF. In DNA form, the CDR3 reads TGTGCCAGCAGCCTGGGGCCGGCTGGAGGAAACTATGGCTACACCTTC. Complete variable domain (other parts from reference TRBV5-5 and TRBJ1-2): DAGVTQSPTHLIKTRGQQVTLRCSPISGHKSVSWYQQVLGQGPQFIFQYYEKEERGRGNFPDRFSARQFPNYSSELNVNALLLGDSALYLCASSLGPAGGNYGYTFGSGTRLTVV.

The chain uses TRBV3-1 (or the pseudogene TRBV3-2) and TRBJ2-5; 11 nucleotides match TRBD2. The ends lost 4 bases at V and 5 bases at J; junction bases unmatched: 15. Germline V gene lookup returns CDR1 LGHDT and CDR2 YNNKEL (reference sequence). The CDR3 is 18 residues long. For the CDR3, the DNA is TGTGCCAGCAGCCGGAGGATAGCGGGGGGGGCCCTGAGGGAGACCCAGTACTTC. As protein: CASSRRIAGGALRETQYF.

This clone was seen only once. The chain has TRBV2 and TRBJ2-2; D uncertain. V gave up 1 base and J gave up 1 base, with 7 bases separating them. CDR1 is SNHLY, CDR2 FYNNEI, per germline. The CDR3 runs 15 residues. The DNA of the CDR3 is TGTGCCAGCAGTGAAGTTGGAGTGAACACCGGGGAGCTGTTTTTT. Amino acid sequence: CASSEVGVNTGELFF.

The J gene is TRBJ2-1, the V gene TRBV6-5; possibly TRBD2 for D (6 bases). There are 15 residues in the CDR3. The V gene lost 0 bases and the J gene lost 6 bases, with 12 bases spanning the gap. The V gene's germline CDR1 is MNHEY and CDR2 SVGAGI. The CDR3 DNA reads TGTGCCAGCAGTTACTCGAGGGCCGGGGGCAATGAGCAGTTCTTC. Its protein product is CASSYSRAGGNEQFF.

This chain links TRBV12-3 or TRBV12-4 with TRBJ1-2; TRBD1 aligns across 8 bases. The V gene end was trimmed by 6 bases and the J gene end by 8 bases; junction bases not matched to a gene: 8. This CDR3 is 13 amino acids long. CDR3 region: CASSPGQGDGYTF. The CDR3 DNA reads TGTGCCAGCAGCCCAGGACAGGGTGACGGCTACACCTTC.

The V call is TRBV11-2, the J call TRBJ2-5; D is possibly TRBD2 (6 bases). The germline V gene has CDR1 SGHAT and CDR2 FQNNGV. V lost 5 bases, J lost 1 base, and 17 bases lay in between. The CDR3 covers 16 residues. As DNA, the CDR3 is TGTGCCAGCAGCACGGGAGCGCGGTCGGCCCAAGAGACCCAGTACTTC. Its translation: CASSTGARSAQETQYF. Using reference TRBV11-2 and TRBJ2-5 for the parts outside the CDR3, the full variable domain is EAGVAQSPRYKIIEKRQSVAFWCNPISGHATLYWYQQILGQGPKLLIQFQNNGVVDDSQLPKDRFSAERLKGVDSTLKIQPAKLEDSAVYLCASSTGARSAQETQYFGPGTRLLVL.

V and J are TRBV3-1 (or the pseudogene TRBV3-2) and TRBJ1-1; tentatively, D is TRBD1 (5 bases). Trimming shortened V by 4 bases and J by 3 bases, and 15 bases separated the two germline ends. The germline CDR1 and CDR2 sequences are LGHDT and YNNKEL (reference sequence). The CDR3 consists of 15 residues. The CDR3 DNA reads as TGTGCCAGCAGCCGGGATCAGGGAGGCCACACTGAAGCTTTCTTT. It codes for CASSRDQGGHTEAFF.

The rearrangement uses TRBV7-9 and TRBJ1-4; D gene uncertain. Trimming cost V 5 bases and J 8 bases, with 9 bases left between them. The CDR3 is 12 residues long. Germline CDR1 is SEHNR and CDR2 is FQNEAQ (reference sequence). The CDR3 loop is CASSLQQEKLFF. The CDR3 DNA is TGTGCCAGCAGCCTGCAACAGGAAAAACTGTTTTTT.

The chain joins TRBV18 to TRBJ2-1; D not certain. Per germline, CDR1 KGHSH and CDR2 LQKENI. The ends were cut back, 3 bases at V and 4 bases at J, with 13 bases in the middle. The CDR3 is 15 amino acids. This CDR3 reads CASSPSAAGYNEQFF. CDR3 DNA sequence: TGTGCCAGCTCACCTTCGGCGGCCGGATACAATGAGCAGTTCTTC.

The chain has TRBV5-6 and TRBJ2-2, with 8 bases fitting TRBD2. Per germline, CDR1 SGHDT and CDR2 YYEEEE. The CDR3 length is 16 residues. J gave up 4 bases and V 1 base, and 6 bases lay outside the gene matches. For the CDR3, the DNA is TGTGCCAGCAGCTTGTCCGGGGGGGGCCCCACCGGGGAGCTGTTTTTT. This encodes CASSLSGGGPTGELFF.

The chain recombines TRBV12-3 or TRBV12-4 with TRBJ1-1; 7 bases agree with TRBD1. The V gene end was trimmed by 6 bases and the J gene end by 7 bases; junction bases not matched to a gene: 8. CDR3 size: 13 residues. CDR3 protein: CASRDRFGFEAFF. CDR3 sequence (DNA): TGTGCCAGCAGGGACAGGTTTGGTTTTGAAGCTTTCTTT.

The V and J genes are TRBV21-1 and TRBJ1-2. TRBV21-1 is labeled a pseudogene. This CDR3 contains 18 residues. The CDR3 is CASSSPPVRRVDHVGYTF. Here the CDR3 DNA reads TGTGCCAGCAGCAGCCCCCCAGTCCGTAGGGTGGATCATGTAGGCTACACCTTC.